These 24 T cell receptor beta chains were all obtained from the same sample, sequenced in a study of T cell responses to AZD1222 COVID-19 vaccine. Some clones are missing from TCRdb's copy, which holds only in-frame ones; the method was immunoSEQ multiplex PCR. The sample includes roughly 180,000 clones, approximately 93% seen only once; the top ten take less than 2%. This specimen was peripheral blood, taken 28 days after the second AZD1222 dose. The receptor source for this set is an adult who received the AZD1222 COVID-19 vaccine.

J is TRBJ1-2 and V is TRBV9; 7 positions agree with TRBD1. The junction had 10 bases not matched to a gene; V was cut back by 4 bases and J by 7 bases. The V gene's germline CDR1 is SGDLS and CDR2 YYNGEE. There are 14 residues in the CDR3. CDR3 in amino acids: CASSLQTGRGGYTF. Written as DNA, the CDR3 is TGTGCCAGCAGCTTGCAGACAGGGAGGGGTGGCTACACCTTC.

V usage is TRBV7-8 and J usage is TRBJ1-5; no clear D gene. Germline V gene lookup returns CDR1 SGHVS and CDR2 FQNEAQ. The CDR3 contains 18 residues. V gave up 2 bases and J gave up 2 bases, with 19 bases separating them. CDR3 nucleotides: TGTGCCAGCAGCTTATTTGCGGAATGGGATCTGGGCAATCAGCCCCAGCATTTT. Protein sequence: CASSLFAEWDLGNQPQHF.

V usage is TRBV7-3 and J usage is TRBJ2-1, with TRBD2 matching 16 bases. CDR3 length: 21 residues. The V and J ends lost 4 bases and 0 bases, in that order; junction bases with no gene match: 12. In germline, CDR1 is SGHTA, CDR2 FQGTGA. The CDR3 nucleotides read TGTGCCAGCAGCTCACAGGGACTAGCGGGAGGGCCAACGAGCTCCTACAATGAGCAGTTCTTC. It encodes CASSSQGLAGGPTSSYNEQFF. The entire variable domain, with the rest obtained from reference TRBV7-3 and TRBJ2-1, is as follows: GAGVSQTPSNKVTEKGKYVELRCDPISGHTALYWYRQSLGQGPEFLIYFQGTGAADDSGLPNDRFFAVRPEGSVSTLKIQRTERGDSAVYLCASSSQGLAGGPTSSYNEQFFGPGTRLTVL.

The gene calls are TRBV2 and TRBJ1-5; 7 bases line up with TRBD1. This CDR3 region has 14 residues. Germline CDR1 is SNHLY and CDR2 is FYNNEI. V lost 2 bases and J lost 6; bases outside the gene matches: 4. CDR3 region: CASSESTGSQPQHF. CDR3 DNA sequence: TGTGCCAGCAGTGAATCGACAGGGAGTCAGCCCCAGCATTTT.

This chain connects TRBV11-2 to TRBJ2-1, with D unclear. The CDR3 contains 14 residues. In germline, CDR1 is SGHAT, CDR2 FQNNGV. Between the trimmed V and J ends, which lost 5 bases and 4 bases, there was a span of 12 bases. The CDR3 coding sequence is TGTGCCAGCAGCCGACAAGGCCCGTACAATGAGCAGTTCTTC. Translated, it gives CASSRQGPYNEQFF.

The V call is TRBV18, the J call TRBJ2-2; 8 positions agree with TRBD2. Trimming at V came to 4 bases and at J to 6 bases, leaving 10 bases not matched to a gene. The CDR3 totals 16 residues. Germline assignment: CDR1 KGHSH and CDR2 LQKENI. The CDR3 loop is CASSHSAGEVAGELFF. The CDR3 DNA sequence: TGTGCCAGCTCACACTCAGCGGGAGAGGTAGCCGGGGAGCTGTTTTTT.

The rearrangement uses TRBV29-1 and TRBJ2-3, with 8 bases fitting TRBD2. V gave up 4 bases and J gave up 4 bases; unmatched junction bases: 7. The CDR3 contains 14 residues. In germline, CDR1 is SQVTM, CDR2 ANQGSEA. The CDR3: CSVGSGRKADTQYF. CDR3 DNA sequence: TGCAGCGTTGGGAGCGGGAGAAAGGCAGATACGCAGTATTTT.

J is TRBJ1-2 and V is TRBV7-3; D unclear. V was pared by 5 bases and J by 4 bases, with 17 bases between. Germline V CDR1 and CDR2: SGHTA, FQGTGA. This CDR3 comprises 15 residues. The CDR3 here is CASSIGPQASYGYTF. CDR3 sequence (DNA): TGTGCCAGCAGCATCGGGCCACAAGCGAGCTATGGCTACACCTTC.

This chain uses TRBV6-6 with TRBJ1-1, with D unresolved. This CDR3 is built from 14 residues. The V gene's germline CDR1 is MNHNY and CDR2 SVGAGI (reference sequence). The ends were cut back, 2 bases at V and 4 bases at J, with 11 bases in the middle. CDR3 bases: TGTGCCAGCAGTTACGAGGGCTTGAGCACTGAAGCTTTCTTT. This sequence encodes CASSYEGLSTEAFF.

V gene TRBV7-9 combines with J gene TRBJ2-7; no clear D gene. The CDR3 totals 17 residues. CDR1 and CDR2 (germline): SEHNR, FQNEAQ (reference sequence). Trimming stripped 5 bases from V and 0 bases from J, with 20 bases between. This chain's CDR3 is CASSPDTIPIDSYEQYF. The CDR3 region has the DNA TGTGCCAGCAGCCCCGACACGATACCTATAGACTCCTACGAGCAGTACTTC.

The chain has TRBV11-2 and TRBJ2-5; D ambiguous. CDR3 length: 14 residues. Trimming took off 5 bases at V and 0 bases at J, with 10 bases between the two ends. Germline V gives CDR1 SGHAT, CDR2 FQNNGV. The CDR3 DNA follows: TGTGCCAGCAGCCGAATACAGTACCAAGAGACCCAGTACTTC. Its protein is CASSRIQYQETQYF. Drawing the rest from reference TRBV11-2 and TRBJ2-5, the complete variable domain is EAGVAQSPRYKIIEKRQSVAFWCNPISGHATLYWYQQILGQGPKLLIQFQNNGVVDDSQLPKDRFSAERLKGVDSTLKIQPAKLEDSAVYLCASSRIQYQETQYFGPGTRLLVL.

The J gene is TRBJ2-6, the V gene TRBV9; tentative D call: TRBD2 (5 bases). CDR3 length: 14 residues. The V end was cut by 0 bases, the J end by 13 bases, with 14 bases between. The germline gives CDR1 SGDLS, CDR2 YYNGEE. Here the CDR3 reads CASSVVGSGEVLTF. CDR3 bases: TGTGCCAGCAGCGTAGTAGGATCCGGGGAAGTCCTGACTTTC. Full variable domain (rest looked up from reference TRBV9 and TRBJ2-6): DSGVTQTPKHLITATGQRVTLRCSPRSGDLSVYWYQQSLDQGLQFLIQYYNGEERAKGNILERFSAQQFPDLHSELNLSSLELGDSALYFCASSVVGSGEVLTFGAGSRLTVL.

This clone was found once. This rearrangement joins TRBV2 to TRBJ1-1, with a weak D call TRBD1 (5 bases). In germline, CDR1 is SNHLY, CDR2 FYNNEI. This CDR3 is built from 15 residues. V was cut by 4 bases and J by 1 base, with 13 bases left in between. CDR3 protein: CASSVTGLGNTEAFF. CDR3 in DNA: TGTGCCAGCAGTGTCACAGGTTTGGGGAACACTGAAGCTTTCTTT.

The rearrangement joins TRBV6-5 to TRBJ2-3; 9 bases line up with TRBD1. This CDR3 is 15 amino acids long. Germline V gene data show CDR1 as MNHEY and CDR2 as SVGAGI. The J segment lost 7 bases and the V segment lost 4 bases, leaving 9 bases of the junction unmatched. CDR3 residues: CASSSSGTGMNTQYF. CDR3 nucleotide sequence: TGTGCCAGCAGTTCCTCCGGGACAGGGATGAATACGCAGTATTTT.

V usage is TRBV18 and J usage is TRBJ2-5; 8 nucleotides agree with TRBD1. The CDR3 totals 14 residues. V was clipped by 3 bases and J by 3 bases; unmatched bases: 3. Germline loops: CDR1 KGHSH, CDR2 LQKENI. CDR3 bases: TGTGCCAGCTCACCGGACAGGGCGAAAGAGACCCAGTACTTC. Translated, it gives CASSPDRAKETQYF.

The chain joins TRBV6-5 to TRBJ2-1; no clear D. Germline CDR1 MNHEY, CDR2 SVGAGI. V lost 9 bases to trimming and J lost 0 bases, with 12 bases between them. The CDR3 has 14 amino acids. CDR3 coding DNA: TGTGCCAGTGTAGGGATTTTCTCCTACAATGAGCAGTTCTTC. Protein: CASVGIFSYNEQFF.

The rearrangement joins TRBV3-1 (or the pseudogene TRBV3-2) to TRBJ1-6; TRBD1 matches at 8 bases. There are 14 residues in the CDR3. Unmatched junction bases numbered 6, after V lost 7 bases and J lost 7 bases. Germline CDR1 and CDR2: LGHDT and YNNKEL (reference sequence). The CDR3 loop is CASTLTGENSPLHF. The CDR3 bases are TGTGCCAGCACCCTGACAGGGGAGAATTCACCCCTCCACTTT.

The rearrangement uses TRBV4-2 and TRBJ1-1, with TRBD1 as a possible D gene (6 bases). CDR1 is LGHNA, CDR2 YNFKEQ, per germline. The CDR3 sequence is 15 residues long. Between the trimmed V and J ends, which lost 1 base and 2 bases, there was a span of 11 bases. Here the CDR3 reads CASSQGDRYNTEAFF. Written as DNA, the CDR3 is TGTGCCAGCAGCCAAGGAGACAGGTATAACACTGAAGCTTTCTTT.

The V gene is TRBV13, the J gene TRBJ1-6; TRBD1 agrees at 8 bases. This CDR3 spans 14 amino acids. CDR1 PRHDT and CDR2 FYEKMQ come from the germline V gene (reference sequence). V lost 3 bases to trimming and J lost 10 bases; unmatched junction nucleotides: 5. This CDR3 is CASSFGQGGSPLHF. The CDR3 nucleotides are TGTGCCAGCAGCTTCGGACAGGGAGGATCACCCCTCCACTTT.

This chain joins TRBV19 and TRBJ2-3; no definite D call. Trimming shortened V by 5 bases and J by 2 bases, and 5 bases separated the two germline ends. The CDR3 consists of 12 residues. Germline V gene lookup returns CDR1 LNHDA and CDR2 SQIVND (reference sequence). This CDR3 reads CASSPYTDTQYF. CDR3 sequence (DNA): TGTGCCAGTAGTCCCTACACAGATACGCAGTATTTT.

V and J are TRBV6-5 and TRBJ2-7, with TRBD1 matching over 8 bases. V shed 4 bases and J 0 bases; nucleotides not matched to a gene: 2. The length of the CDR3 is 14 residues. Germline CDR1 and CDR2: MNHEY and SVGAGI. In nucleotides, the CDR3 is TGTGCCAGCAGTTCAGGGGGCCTCTCCTACGAGCAGTACTTC. It codes for CASSSGGLSYEQYF.

The rearrangement uses TRBV7-3 and TRBJ2-7, with 13 bases fitting TRBD2. The junction had 20 bases not matched to a gene; V was cut back by 4 bases and J by 2 bases. Germline CDR1 and CDR2: SGHTA and FQGTGA. This CDR3 region has 21 residues. The CDR3 DNA sequence: TGTGCCAGCAGCTCCGCATTTTCTGGACTAGCGGGGGAGGTTCGACCCTACGAGCAGTACTTC. Translation: CASSSAFSGLAGEVRPYEQYF.

This clone came up once. Here the CDR3 reads CASSQGELYGYTF. CDR3 DNA sequence: TGCGCCAGCAGCCAAGGGGAGTTATATGGCTACACCTTC. V is TRBV4-3 and J is TRBJ1-2; D call uncertain. Trimming took off 1 base at V and 5 bases at J, with 8 bases between the two ends. Germline CDR1 reads LGHNA; CDR2 reads YSLEER. CDR3 length equals 13 residues.

The V call is TRBV5-1, the J call TRBJ1-6; no reliable D call. Germline V lookup: CDR1 SGHRS, CDR2 YFSETQ. The CDR3 consists of 13 residues. The V end was cut by 4 bases, the J end by 7 bases, with 9 bases between. Here the CDR3 reads CASSPRTNSPLHF. CDR3 coding DNA: TGCGCCAGCAGCCCGAGGACCAATTCACCCCTCCACTTT. Complete variable domain (other parts from reference TRBV5-1 and TRBJ1-6): KAGVTQTPRYLIKTRGQQVTLSCSPISGHRSVSWYQQTPGQGLQFLFEYFSETQRNKGNFPGRFSGRQFSNSRSEMNVSTLELGDSALYLCASSPRTNSPLHFGNGTRLTVT.